This T cell receptor (beta chain) was captured by sequencing in a study of blood T cell repertoires in COVID-19. On the study more broadly: Sites across the United States, Italy and Spain contributed samples from acute and convalescent COVID-19. Sample material is recorded as cDNA or gDNA derived from T cells, B-cell-depleted T cells, or PBMCs.

As processed by the authors: Using reference gene primer amplification, nucleated cell counts were estimated. The data were produced by immunoSEQ multiplex PCR, yet TCRdb's version contains in-frame clones alone and is incomplete. V and J calls and clone size are as listed in that table; D and trimming were resolved from the DNA. The sample has about 100,000 clones; 70% to 90% are singletons. This CDR3 has 13 amino acids. V was clipped by 6 bases and J by 6 bases, with 14 bases between them. Germline V gives CDR1 SNHLY, CDR2 FYNNEI. The chain couples TRBV2 to TRBJ1-1, with D possibly matching TRBD1 (6 bases). The receptor was derived from a human donor in a cohort sampled during active COVID-19. The specimen sequenced was peripheral blood. The CDR3 is CASRGTGFSEAFF. The CDR3 region has the DNA TGTGCCAGCAGGGGAACAGGGTTTTCTGAAGCTTTCTTT.